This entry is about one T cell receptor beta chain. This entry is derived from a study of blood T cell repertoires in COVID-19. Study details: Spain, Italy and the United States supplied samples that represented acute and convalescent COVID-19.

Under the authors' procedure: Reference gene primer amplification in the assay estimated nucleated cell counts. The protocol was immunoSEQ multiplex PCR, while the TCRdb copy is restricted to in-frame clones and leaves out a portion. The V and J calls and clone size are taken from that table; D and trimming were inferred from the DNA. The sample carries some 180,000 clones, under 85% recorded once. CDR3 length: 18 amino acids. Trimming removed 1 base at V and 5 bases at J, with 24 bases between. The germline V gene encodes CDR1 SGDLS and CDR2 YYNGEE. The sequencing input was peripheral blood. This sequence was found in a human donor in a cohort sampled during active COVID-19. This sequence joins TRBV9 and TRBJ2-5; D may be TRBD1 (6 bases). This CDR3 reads CASSVSVTGQRGKETQYF. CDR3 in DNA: TGTGCCAGCAGCGTATCCGTGACAGGCCAAAGAGGGAAGGAGACCCAGTACTTC.